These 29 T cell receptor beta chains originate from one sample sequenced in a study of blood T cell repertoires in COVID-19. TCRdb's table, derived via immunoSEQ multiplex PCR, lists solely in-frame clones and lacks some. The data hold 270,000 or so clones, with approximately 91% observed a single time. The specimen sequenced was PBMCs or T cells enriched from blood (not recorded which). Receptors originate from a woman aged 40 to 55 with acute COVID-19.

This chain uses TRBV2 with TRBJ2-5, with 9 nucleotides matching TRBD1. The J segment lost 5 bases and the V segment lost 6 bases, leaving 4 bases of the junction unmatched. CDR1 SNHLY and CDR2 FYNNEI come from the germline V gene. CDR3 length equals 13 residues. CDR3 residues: CASSGTGTETQYF. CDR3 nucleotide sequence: TGTGCCAGCAGCGGGACAGGGACCGAGACCCAGTACTTC.

This CDR3 reads CASTPQGGWTEAFF. The CDR3 bases are TGTGCCAGCACCCCACAAGGGGGCTGGACTGAAGCTTTCTTT. J is TRBJ1-1 and V is TRBV6-2 or TRBV6-3; TRBD1 aligns across 7 bases. V shed 7 bases and J 5 bases; nucleotides not matched to a gene: 10. The V gene's germline CDR1 is MNHEY and CDR2 SVGEGT. This CDR3 region has 14 residues.

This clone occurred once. The CDR3 bases are TGTGCCAGCGGTACCCACAGGGTCGCGCGGGATACGCAGTATTTT. This gives the protein CASGTHRVARDTQYF. The V and J genes are TRBV2 and TRBJ2-3; tentative D call: TRBD1 (6 bases). The germline V gene encodes CDR1 SNHLY and CDR2 FYNNEI. V was trimmed by 8 bases and J by 6 bases, leaving 21 bases between them. This CDR3 has 15 residues.

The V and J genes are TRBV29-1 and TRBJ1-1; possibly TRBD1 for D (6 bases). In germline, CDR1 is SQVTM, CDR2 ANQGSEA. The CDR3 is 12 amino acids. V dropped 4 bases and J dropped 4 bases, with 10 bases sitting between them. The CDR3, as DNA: TGCAGCGTTGGCAGGGGCGGCACTGAAGCTTTCTTT. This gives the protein CSVGRGGTEAFF.

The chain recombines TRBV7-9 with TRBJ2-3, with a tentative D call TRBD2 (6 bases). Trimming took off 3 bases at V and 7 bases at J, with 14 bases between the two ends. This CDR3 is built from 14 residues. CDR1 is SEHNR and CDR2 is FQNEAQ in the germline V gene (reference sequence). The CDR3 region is CASSFSGPGYTQYF. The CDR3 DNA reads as TGTGCCAGCAGCTTTAGCGGTCCTGGGTATACGCAGTATTTT.

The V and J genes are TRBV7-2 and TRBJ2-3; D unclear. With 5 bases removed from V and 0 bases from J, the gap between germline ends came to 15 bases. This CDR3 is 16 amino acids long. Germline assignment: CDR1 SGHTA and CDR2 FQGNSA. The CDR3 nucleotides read TGTGCCAGCAGCCCCCAAGTTGCGAGAAGCACAGATACGCAGTATTTT. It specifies CASSPQVARSTDTQYF.

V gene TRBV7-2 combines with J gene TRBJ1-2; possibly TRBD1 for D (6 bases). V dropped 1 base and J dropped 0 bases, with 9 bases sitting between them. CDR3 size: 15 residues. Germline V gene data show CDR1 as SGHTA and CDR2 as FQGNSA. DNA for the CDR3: TGTGCCAGCAGCTTAGATGGGGGCCCTAACTATGGCTACACCTTC. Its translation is CASSLDGGPNYGYTF.

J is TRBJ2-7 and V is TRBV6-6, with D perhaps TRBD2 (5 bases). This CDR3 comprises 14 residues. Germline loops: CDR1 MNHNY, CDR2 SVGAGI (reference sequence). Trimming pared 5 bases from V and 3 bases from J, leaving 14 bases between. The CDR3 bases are TGTGCCAGCAGTCCCCGGGGAACCTACTACGAGCAGTACTTC. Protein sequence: CASSPRGTYYEQYF.

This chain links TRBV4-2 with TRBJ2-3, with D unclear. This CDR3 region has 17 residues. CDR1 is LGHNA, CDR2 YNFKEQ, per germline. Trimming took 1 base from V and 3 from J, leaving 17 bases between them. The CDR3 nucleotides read TGTGCCAGCAGCCAAGGTCTGGGTCTAGAAGTTACAGATACGCAGTATTTT. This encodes CASSQGLGLEVTDTQYF.

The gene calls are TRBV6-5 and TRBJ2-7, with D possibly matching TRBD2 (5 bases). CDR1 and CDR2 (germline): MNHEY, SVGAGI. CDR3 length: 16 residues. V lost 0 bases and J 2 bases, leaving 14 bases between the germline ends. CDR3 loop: CASSYSEAGLTYEQYF. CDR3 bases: TGTGCCAGCAGTTACTCGGAGGCAGGCCTTACCTACGAGCAGTACTTC.

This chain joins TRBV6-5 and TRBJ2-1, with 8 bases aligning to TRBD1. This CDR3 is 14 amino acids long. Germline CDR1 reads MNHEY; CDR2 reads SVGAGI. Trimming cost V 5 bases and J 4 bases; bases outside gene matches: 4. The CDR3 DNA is TGTGCCAGCAGTAGACGGGACAGGTACAATGAGCAGTTCTTC. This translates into CASSRRDRYNEQFF.

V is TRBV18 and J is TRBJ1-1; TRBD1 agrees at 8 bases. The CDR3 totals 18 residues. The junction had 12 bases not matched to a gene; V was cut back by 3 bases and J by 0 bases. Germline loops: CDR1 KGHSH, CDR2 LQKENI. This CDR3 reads CASSPYPTGVSVNTEAFF. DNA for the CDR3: TGTGCCAGCTCACCTTATCCGACAGGGGTCTCGGTGAACACTGAAGCTTTCTTT. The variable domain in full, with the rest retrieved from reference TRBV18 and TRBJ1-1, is NAGVMQNPRHLVRRRGQEARLRCSPMKGHSHVYWYRQLPEEGLKFMVYLQKENIIDESGMPKERFSAEFPKEGPSILRIQQVVRGDSAAYFCASSPYPTGVSVNTEAFFGQGTRLTVV.

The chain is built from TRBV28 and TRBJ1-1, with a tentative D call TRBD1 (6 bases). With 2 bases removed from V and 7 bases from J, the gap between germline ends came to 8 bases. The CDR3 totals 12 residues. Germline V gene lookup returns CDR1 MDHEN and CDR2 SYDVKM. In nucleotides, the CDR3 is TGTGCCAGCAGTTTACAGGGGCTTGAAGCTTTCTTT. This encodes CASSLQGLEAFF. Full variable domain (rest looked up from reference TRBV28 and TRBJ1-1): DVKVTQSSRYLVKRTGEKVFLECVQDMDHENMFWYRQDPGLGLRLIYFSYDVKMKEKGDIPEGYSVSREKKERFSLILESASTNQTSMYLCASSLQGLEAFFGQGTRLTVV.

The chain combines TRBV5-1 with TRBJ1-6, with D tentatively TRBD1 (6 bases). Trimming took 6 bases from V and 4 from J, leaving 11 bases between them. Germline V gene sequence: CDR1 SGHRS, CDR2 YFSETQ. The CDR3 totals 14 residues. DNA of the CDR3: TGCGCCAGCACCGTAACAGGGTATAATTCACCCCTCCACTTT. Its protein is CASTVTGYNSPLHF.

The CDR3 reads CASSQGNRVGNTEAFF. The CDR3 coding sequence is TGTGCCAGCAGCCAAGGTAACAGGGTCGGGAACACTGAAGCTTTCTTT. The chain uses TRBV3-1 (or the pseudogene TRBV3-2) and TRBJ1-1; maybe TRBD1 (6 bases). From germline, CDR1 is LGHDT and CDR2 YNNKEL (reference sequence). V gave up 1 base and J gave up 1 base, with 13 bases separating them. CDR3 length: 16 amino acids.

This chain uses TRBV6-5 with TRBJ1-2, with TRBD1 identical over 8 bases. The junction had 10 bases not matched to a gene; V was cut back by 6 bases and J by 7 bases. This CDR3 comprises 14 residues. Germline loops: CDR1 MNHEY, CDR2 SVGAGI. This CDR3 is CASSPDRGRGGYTF. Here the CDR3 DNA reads TGTGCCAGCAGCCCCGACAGGGGAAGGGGTGGCTACACCTTC.

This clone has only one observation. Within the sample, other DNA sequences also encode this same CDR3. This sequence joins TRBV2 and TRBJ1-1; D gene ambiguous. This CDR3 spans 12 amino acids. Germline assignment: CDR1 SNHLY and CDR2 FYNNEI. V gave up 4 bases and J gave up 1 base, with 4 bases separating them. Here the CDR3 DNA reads TGTGCCAGCAGTGCCAGGAACACTGAAGCTTTCTTT. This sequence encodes CASSARNTEAFF.

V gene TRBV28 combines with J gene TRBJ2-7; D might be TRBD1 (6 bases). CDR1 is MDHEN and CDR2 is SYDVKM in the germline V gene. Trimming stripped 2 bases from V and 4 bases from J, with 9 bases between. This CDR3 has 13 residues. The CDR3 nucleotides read TGTGCCAGCAGTTTAAACAGGGAGTACGAGCAGTACTTC. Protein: CASSLNREYEQYF.

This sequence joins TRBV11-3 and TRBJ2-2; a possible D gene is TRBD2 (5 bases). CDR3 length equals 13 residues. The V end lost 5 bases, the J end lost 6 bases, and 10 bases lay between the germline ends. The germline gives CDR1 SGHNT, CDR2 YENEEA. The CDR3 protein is CASSPQAAGELFF. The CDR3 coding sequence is TGTGCCAGCAGCCCCCAAGCGGCCGGGGAGCTGTTTTTT.

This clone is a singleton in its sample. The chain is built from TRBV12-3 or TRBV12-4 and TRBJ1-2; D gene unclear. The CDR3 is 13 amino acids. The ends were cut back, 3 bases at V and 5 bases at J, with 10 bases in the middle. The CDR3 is CASSFYRDYGYTF. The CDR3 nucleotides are TGTGCCAGCAGTTTTTACCGGGATTATGGCTACACCTTC.

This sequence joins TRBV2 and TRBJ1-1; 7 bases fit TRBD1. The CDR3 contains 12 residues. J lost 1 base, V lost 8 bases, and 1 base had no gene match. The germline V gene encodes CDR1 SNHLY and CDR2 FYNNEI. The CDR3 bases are TGTGCCAGCGGGACAGCGAACACTGAAGCTTTCTTT. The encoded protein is CASGTANTEAFF.

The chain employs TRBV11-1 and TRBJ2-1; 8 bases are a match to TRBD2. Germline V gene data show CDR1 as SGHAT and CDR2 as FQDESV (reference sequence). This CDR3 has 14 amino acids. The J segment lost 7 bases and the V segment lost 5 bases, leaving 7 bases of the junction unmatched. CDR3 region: CASSPSGSWNEQFF. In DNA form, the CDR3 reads TGTGCCAGCAGCCCAAGCGGGAGTTGGAATGAGCAGTTCTTC.

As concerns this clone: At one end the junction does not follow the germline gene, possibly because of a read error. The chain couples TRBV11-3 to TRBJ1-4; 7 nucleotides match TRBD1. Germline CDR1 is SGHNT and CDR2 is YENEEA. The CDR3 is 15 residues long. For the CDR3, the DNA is TGTGCCAGCAGCCCCCGGGACAGCGGAAATGAAAAACTATTTTTT. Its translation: CASSPRDSGNEKLFF.

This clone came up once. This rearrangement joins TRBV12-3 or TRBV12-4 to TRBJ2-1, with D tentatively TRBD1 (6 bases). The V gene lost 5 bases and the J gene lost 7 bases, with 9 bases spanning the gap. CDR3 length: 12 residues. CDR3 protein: CASSLGQNEQFF. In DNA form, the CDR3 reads TGTGCCAGCAGTCTCGGACAGAATGAGCAGTTCTTC.

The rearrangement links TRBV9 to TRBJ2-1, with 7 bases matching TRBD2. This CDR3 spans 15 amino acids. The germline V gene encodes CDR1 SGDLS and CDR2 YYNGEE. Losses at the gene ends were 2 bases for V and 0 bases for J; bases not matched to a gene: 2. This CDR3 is CASSVGTISYNEQFF. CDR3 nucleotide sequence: TGTGCCAGCAGCGTGGGGACTATCTCCTACAATGAGCAGTTCTTC.

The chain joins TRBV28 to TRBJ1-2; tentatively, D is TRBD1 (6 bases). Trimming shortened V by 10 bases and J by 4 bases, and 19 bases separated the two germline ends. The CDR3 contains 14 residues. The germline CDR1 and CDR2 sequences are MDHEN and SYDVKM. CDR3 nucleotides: TGTGCCACTCGGGGGCAGGGCGGGAGCTATGGCTACACCTTC. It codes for CATRGQGGSYGYTF.

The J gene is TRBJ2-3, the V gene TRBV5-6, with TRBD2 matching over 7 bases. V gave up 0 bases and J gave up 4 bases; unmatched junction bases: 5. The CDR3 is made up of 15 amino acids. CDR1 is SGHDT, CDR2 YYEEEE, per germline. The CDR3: CASSLGGRSSDTQYF. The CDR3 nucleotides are TGTGCCAGCAGCTTGGGCGGGAGAAGTTCAGATACGCAGTATTTT.

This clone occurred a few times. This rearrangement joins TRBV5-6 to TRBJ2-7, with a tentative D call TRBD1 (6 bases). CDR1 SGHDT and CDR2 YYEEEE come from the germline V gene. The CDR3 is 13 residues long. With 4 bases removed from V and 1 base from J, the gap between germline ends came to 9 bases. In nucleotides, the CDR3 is TGTGCCAGCAGCCGAAGGGGGTCCTACGAGCAGTACTTC. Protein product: CASSRRGSYEQYF.

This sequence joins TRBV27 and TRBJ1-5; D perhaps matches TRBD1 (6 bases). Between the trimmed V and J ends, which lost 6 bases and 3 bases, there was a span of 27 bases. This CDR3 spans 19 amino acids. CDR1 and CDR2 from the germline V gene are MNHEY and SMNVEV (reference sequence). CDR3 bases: TGTGCCAGCAGCCCATCTGGCAGGGGCTTCCAAACACACAATCAGCCCCAGCATTTT. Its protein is CASSPSGRGFQTHNQPQHF.